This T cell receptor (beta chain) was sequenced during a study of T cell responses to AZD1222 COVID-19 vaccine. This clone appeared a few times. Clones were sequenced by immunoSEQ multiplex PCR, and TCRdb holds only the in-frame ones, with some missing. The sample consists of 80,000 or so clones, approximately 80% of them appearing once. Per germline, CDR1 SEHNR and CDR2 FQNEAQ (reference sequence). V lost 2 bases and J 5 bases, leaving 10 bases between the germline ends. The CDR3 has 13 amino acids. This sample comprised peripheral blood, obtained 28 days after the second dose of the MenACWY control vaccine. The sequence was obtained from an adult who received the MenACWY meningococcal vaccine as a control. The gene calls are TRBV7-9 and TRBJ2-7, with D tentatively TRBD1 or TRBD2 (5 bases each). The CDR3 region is CASSLTGANEQYF. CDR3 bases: TGTGCCAGCAGCTTAACCGGGGCCAACGAGCAGTACTTC.